What follows describes a single T cell receptor beta chain. Antigen unknown. The entry originates in a study of lymphopenia after photon versus proton radiotherapy. Overall study results and limits: In patients who died, overall survival fell as post-nadir TCR diversity dropped more. After the lymphocyte nadir, photon-treated repertoires showed oligoclonal expansion, especially of CD8+ Temra cells. Only patients who died were analyzed for survival; proton advantage is unproven. Photon-treated patients lost naive T cells and TCR diversity; proton-treated stayed stable.

The germline gives CDR1 LGHNA, CDR2 YSLEER. The CDR3 is made up of 15 amino acids. Trimming left V 4 bases short and J 8 bases short, with 18 bases between. Here immunoSEQ multiplex PCR was the method, and the copy in TCRdb shows in-frame clones only, minus some. The sample yields approximately 30,000 clones, around 81% seen once. The chain employs TRBV4-3 and TRBJ2-1, with a tentative D call TRBD2 (7 bases). Here the sequenced sample was peripheral blood, taken from a patient treated with photon-based radiotherapy. The receptor was derived from a man aged 50 to 60 with gastric cancer. This CDR3 reads CASSRSRRGAYEQFF. The DNA for the CDR3 is TGCGCCAGCAGCCGATCACGACGGGGGGCCTATGAGCAGTTCTTC.